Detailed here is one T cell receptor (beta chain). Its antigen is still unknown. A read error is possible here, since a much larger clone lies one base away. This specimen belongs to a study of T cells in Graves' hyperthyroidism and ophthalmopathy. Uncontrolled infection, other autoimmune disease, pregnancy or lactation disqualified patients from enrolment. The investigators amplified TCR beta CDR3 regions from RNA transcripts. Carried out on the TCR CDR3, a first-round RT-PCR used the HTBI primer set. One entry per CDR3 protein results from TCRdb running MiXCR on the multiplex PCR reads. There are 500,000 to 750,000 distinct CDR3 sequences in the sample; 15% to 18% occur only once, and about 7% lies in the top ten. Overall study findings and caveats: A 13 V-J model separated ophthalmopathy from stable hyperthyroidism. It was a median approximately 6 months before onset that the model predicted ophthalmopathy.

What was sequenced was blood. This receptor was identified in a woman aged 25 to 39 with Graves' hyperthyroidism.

This CDR3 is CASSVAATDTQYF. CDR3 nucleotide sequence: TGTGCCAGCAGCGTAGCGGCCACAGATACGCAGTATTTT. This chain connects TRBV9 to TRBJ2-3; no firm D call. With 0 bases removed from V and 2 bases from J, the gap between germline ends came to 4 bases. The CDR3 length is 13 residues. Germline V gene lookup returns CDR1 SGDLS and CDR2 YYNGEE. Based on the CDR3 plus reference TRBV9 and TRBJ2-3, the full variable domain is DSGVTQTPKHLITATGQRVTLRCSPRSGDLSVYWYQQSLDQGLQFLIQYYNGEERAKGNILERFSAQQFPDLHSELNLSSLELGDSALYFCASSVAATDTQYFGPGTRLTVL.